What follows are 9 T cell receptor beta chains derived from one specimen sequenced in a study of blood T cell repertoires in COVID-19. The repertoire was sequenced with immunoSEQ multiplex PCR; TCRdb's copy has only in-frame clones and lacks some. The sample lists tens of thousands of clones; approximately 87% were seen once. The sample was peripheral blood. The receptor source for this set is a human donor in a cohort sampled during active COVID-19.

This clone was counted once. This chain connects TRBV6-6 to TRBJ2-7, with 13 bases that match TRBD2. CDR1 is MNHNY, CDR2 SVGAGI, per germline (reference sequence). CDR3 length: 15 amino acids. The ends lost 7 bases at V and 2 bases at J; junction bases unmatched: 5. This CDR3 is CASTKGLAGAYEQYF. CDR3 DNA sequence: TGTGCCAGCACCAAAGGACTAGCGGGAGCCTACGAGCAGTACTTC.

The V and J genes are TRBV13 and TRBJ2-7; TRBD1 matches 9 bases. V dropped 3 bases and J dropped 4; count of bases not matched to a gene: 7. Germline CDR1 PRHDT, CDR2 FYEKMQ (reference sequence). CDR3 length: 15 amino acids. This CDR3 is CASSLSGQGLYEQYF. CDR3 nucleotide sequence: TGTGCCAGCAGCTTGTCGGGACAGGGTCTATACGAGCAGTACTTC.

The genes are TRBV21-1 and TRBJ2-7; the table's D call, TRBD1, was not checked against the DNA. TRBV21-1 is marked as a pseudogene. The CDR3 sequence is 12 residues long. The CDR3 DNA reads as TGTGCCAGCAAAGGGACAGGGTCCGAGCAGTACTTC. This sequence encodes CASKGTGSEQYF.

The V gene is TRBV19, the J gene TRBJ1-1; D is undetermined. Per germline, CDR1 LNHDA and CDR2 SQIVND (reference sequence). V dropped 4 bases and J dropped 1 base, with 10 bases sitting between them. The CDR3 is 14 amino acids. The CDR3 nucleotides are TGTGCCAGTAGTACCGCGCGGGGGAACACTGAAGCTTTCTTT. Translated, it gives CASSTARGNTEAFF.

This clone has only one observation. The chain joins TRBV9 to TRBJ2-1; a possible D gene is TRBD1 (6 bases). The V gene's germline CDR1 is SGDLS and CDR2 YYNGEE. The CDR3 is 14 amino acids. With 4 bases removed from V and 6 bases from J, the gap between germline ends came to 14 bases. The CDR3 reads CASSTQGQSNEQFF. CDR3 sequence (DNA): TGTGCCAGCAGCACTCAAGGACAGAGCAATGAGCAGTTCTTC.

The chain carries TRBV20-1 and TRBJ1-5, with a tentative D call TRBD1 (5 bases). The V and J ends lost 3 bases and 5 bases respectively, with 14 bases between them. In germline, CDR1 is DFQATT, CDR2 SNEGSKA (reference sequence). The CDR3 covers 14 residues. CDR3 in amino acids: CSASPREEYQPQHF. CDR3 in DNA: TGCAGTGCTAGTCCCAGGGAGGAGTATCAGCCCCAGCATTTT.

The chain is built from TRBV28 and TRBJ1-2; 10 bases map to TRBD1. Germline V gene sequence: CDR1 MDHEN, CDR2 SYDVKM. V was pared by 6 bases and J by 5 bases, with 9 bases of the junction left unmatched. The CDR3 totals 15 residues. The chain's CDR3 is CASRTTGTGVYGYTF. CDR3 nucleotides: TGTGCCAGCAGAACCACCGGGACAGGGGTTTATGGCTACACCTTC.

In its sample, this clone was seen once. The J gene is TRBJ2-1, the V gene TRBV15; TRBD2 is a possible D gene (6 bases). The germline CDR1 and CDR2 sequences are LNHNV and YYDKDF (reference sequence). The CDR3 extends over 18 amino acids. Trimming cost V 1 base and J 0 bases, with 16 bases left between them. The CDR3 DNA reads TGTGCCACCAGCAGAGCCCGGGTCCGGGGGAGCTCCTACAATGAGCAGTTCTTC. Translating it yields CATSRARVRGSSYNEQFF.

The rearrangement uses TRBV11-2 and TRBJ2-3, with D possibly matching TRBD1 (8 bases). Trimming pared 0 bases from V and 2 bases from J, leaving 15 bases between. CDR1 is SGHAT, CDR2 FQNNGV, per germline. The CDR3 spans 17 residues. CDR3 region: CASSLDTGGAYTDTQYF. The CDR3 region has the DNA TGTGCCAGCAGCTTAGATACAGGGGGGGCCTACACAGATACGCAGTATTTT. Full variable domain (missing parts from reference TRBV11-2 and TRBJ2-3): EAGVAQSPRYKIIEKRQSVAFWCNPISGHATLYWYQQILGQGPKLLIQFQNNGVVDDSQLPKDRFSAERLKGVDSTLKIQPAKLEDSAVYLCASSLDTGGAYTDTQYFGPGTRLTVL.